This T cell receptor (beta chain) is drawn from a study of shared clonotypes between healthy human individuals. General study results and limits: As a rule, naive subsets had a larger estimated richness than memory subsets.

With respect to this clone: Antigen: not known.

Selected positively for CCR7 and CD45RO-negative, naive CD8 cells excluded terminally differentiated effector memory CD45RA+ cells. The CDR3 contains 11 residues. Germline V lookup: CDR1 SGHTA, CDR2 FQGTGA. Trimming left V 3 bases short and J 3 bases short, with 2 bases between. Profiling relied on immunoSEQ multiplex PCR, and the TCRdb table lists in-frame clones only, not all of them. Of nearly 2 million clones in the sample, around 96% are singletons; the top ten hold 0.95% to 1.5%. This clonotype originated in a man between 18 and 29 years old in good health. The chain combines TRBV7-3 with TRBJ1-2, with unresolved D. The sequenced material came from naive CD8+ T cells sorted from blood. CDR3 in DNA: TGTGCCAGCAGCTTCCACTATGGCTACACCTTC. Protein product: CASSFHYGYTF.